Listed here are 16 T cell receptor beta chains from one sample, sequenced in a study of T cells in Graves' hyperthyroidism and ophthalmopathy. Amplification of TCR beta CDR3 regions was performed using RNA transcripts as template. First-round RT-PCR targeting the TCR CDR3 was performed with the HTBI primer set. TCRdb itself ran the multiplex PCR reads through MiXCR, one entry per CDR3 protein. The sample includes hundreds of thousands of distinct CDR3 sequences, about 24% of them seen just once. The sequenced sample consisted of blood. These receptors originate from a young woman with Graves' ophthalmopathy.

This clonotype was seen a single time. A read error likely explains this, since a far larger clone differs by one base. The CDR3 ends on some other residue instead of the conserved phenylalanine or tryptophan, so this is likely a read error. The CDR3 loop is CASSQQGDYGYTY. CDR3 nucleotides: TGTGCCAGCAGCCAACAGGGGGACTATGGCTACACCTAC. The rearrangement uses TRBV3-1 and TRBJ1-2; 7 bases fit TRBD1. The CDR3 is made up of 13 amino acids. Unmatched junction bases numbered 0, after V lost 2 bases and J lost 3 bases. Germline V lookup: CDR1 LGHDT, CDR2 YNNKEL (reference sequence).

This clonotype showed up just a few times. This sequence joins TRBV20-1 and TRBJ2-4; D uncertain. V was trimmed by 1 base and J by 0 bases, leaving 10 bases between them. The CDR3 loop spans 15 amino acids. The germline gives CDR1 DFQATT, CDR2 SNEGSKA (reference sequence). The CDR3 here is CSARVRGVAKNIQYF. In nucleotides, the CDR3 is TGCAGTGCTAGAGTGCGAGGCGTAGCCAAAAACATTCAGTACTTC.

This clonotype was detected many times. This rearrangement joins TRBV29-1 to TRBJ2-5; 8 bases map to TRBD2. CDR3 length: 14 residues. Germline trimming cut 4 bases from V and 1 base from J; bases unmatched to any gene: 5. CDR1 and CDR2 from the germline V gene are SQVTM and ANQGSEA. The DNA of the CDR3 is TGCAGCGTTGGTCGGGGGGGCGGCCAAGAGACCCAGTACTTC. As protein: CSVGRGGGQETQYF.

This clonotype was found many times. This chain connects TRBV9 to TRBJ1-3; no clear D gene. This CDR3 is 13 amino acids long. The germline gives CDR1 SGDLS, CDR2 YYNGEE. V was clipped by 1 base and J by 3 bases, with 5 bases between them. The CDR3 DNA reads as TGTGCCAGCAGCGTACTGGGTGGAAACACCATATATTTT. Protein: CASSVLGGNTIYF.

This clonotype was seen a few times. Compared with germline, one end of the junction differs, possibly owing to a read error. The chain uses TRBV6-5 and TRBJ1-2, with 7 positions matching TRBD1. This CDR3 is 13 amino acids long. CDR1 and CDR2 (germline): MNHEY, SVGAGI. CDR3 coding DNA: TGTGCCAGCAGTTCTCCGGGACAGCCATATTTCGCCTTC. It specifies CASSSPGQPYFAF.

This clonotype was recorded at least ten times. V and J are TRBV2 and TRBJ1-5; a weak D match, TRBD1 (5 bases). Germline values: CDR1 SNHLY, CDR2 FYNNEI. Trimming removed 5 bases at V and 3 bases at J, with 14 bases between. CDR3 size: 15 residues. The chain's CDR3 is CASSSGDSYNQPQHF. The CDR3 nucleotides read TGTGCCAGCAGTTCGGGCGACAGCTACAATCAGCCCCAGCATTTT.

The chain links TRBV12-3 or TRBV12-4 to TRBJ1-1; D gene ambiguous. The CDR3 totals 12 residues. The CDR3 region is CATLGMNTEAFF. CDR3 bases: TGTGCGACTCTGGGGATGAACACTGAAGCTTTCTTT.

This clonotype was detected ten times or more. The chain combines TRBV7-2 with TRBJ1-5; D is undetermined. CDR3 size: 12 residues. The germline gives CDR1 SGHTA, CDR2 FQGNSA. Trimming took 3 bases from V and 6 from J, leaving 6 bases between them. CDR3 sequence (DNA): TGTGCCAGCAGCTTCGGGTCTCAGCCCCAGCATTTT. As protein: CASSFGSQPQHF.

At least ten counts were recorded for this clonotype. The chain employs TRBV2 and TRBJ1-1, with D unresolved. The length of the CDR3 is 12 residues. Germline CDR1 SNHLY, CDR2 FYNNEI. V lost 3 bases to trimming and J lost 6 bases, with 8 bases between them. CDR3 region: CASSDSSAEAFF. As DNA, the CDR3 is TGTGCCAGCAGTGACTCTTCAGCTGAAGCTTTCTTT.

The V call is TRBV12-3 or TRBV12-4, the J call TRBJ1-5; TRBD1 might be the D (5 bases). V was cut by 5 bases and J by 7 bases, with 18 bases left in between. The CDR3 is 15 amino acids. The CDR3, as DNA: TGTGCCAGCAGTGCGTTGGGGAGGTCAGGGCAGCCCCAGCATTTT. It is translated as CASSALGRSGQPQHF.

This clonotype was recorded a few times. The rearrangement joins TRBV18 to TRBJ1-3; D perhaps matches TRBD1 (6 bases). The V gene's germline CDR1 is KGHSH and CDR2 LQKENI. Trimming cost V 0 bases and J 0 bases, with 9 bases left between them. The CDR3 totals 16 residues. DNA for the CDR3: TGTGCCAGCTCACCACCAGGACAGACCTCTGGAAACACCATATATTTT. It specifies CASSPPGQTSGNTIYF.

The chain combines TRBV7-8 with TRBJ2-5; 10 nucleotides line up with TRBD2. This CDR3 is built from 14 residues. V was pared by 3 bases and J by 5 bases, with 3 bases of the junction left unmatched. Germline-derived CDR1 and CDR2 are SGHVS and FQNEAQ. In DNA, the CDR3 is TGTGCCAGCAGCTTGGGGACTAGCGCGGAGACCCAGTACTTC. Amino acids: CASSLGTSAETQYF.

The CDR3, as DNA: TGTGCCAGTAGTAGATACTCCGTATCGGACACCGGGGAGCTGTTTTTT. Translation gives CASSRYSVSDTGELFF. V is TRBV19 and J is TRBJ2-2, with D unresolved. The CDR3 extends over 16 amino acids. The V end was cut by 4 bases, the J end by 3 bases, with 15 bases between. Per the germline V gene, CDR1 is LNHDA and CDR2 is SQIVND (reference sequence).

CDR3 sequence: CAISEIPPERQYQETQYF. The CDR3 DNA follows: TGTGCCATCAGTGAAATTCCCCCCGAGCGACAATACCAAGAGACCCAGTACTTC. This rearrangement joins TRBV10-3 to TRBJ2-5; no definite D call. V shed 3 bases and J shed 0 bases, with 20 bases lying between them. Germline V CDR1 and CDR2: ENHRY, SYGVKD. CDR3 length: 18 amino acids.

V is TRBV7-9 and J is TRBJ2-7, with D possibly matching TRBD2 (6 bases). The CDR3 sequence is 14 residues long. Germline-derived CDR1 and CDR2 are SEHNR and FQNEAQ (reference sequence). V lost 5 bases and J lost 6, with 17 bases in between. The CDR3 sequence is CASSPTGGAPEQYF. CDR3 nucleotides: TGTGCCAGCAGCCCCACCGGGGGAGCCCCCGAGCAGTACTTC.

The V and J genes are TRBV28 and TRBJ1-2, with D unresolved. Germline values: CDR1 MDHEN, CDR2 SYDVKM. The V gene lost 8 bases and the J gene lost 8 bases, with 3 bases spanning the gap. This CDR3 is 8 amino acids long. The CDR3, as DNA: TGTGCCAGCGGGGGCTACACCTTC. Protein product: CASGGYTF.